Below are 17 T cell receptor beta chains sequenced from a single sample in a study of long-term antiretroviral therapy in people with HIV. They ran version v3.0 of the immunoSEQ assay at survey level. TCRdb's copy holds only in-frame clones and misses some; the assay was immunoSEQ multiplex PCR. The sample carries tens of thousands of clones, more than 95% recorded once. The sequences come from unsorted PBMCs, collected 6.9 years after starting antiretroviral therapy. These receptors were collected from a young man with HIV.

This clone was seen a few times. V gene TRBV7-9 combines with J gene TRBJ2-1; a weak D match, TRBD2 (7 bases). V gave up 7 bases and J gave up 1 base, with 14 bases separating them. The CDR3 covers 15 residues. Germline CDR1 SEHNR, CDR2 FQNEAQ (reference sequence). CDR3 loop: CASKRGGVSYNEQFF. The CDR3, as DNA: TGTGCCAGCAAGAGGGGGGGCGTATCCTACAATGAGCAGTTCTTC. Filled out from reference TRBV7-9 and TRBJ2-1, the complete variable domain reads DTGVSQNPRHKITKRGQNVTFRCDPISEHNRLYWYRQTLGQGPEFLTYFQNEAQLEKSRLLSDRFSAERPKGSFSTLEIQRTEQGDSAMYLCASKRGGVSYNEQFFGPGTRLTVL.

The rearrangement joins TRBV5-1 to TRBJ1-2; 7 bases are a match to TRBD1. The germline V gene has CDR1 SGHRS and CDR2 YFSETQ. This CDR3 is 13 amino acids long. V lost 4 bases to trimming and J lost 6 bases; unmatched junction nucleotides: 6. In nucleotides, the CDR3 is TGCGCCAGCAGCCTCCGGGACAGCGATGGCTACACCTTC. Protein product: CASSLRDSDGYTF.

DNA for the CDR3: TGTGCCAGCGGAGCTAGTTATCGAAATGAGCAGTTCTTC. Translated, it gives CASGASYRNEQFF. The rearrangement links TRBV2 to TRBJ2-1, with unresolved D. This CDR3 has 13 amino acids. The V end lost 8 bases, the J end lost 7 bases, and 15 bases lay between the germline ends. Germline V gene sequence: CDR1 SNHLY, CDR2 FYNNEI.

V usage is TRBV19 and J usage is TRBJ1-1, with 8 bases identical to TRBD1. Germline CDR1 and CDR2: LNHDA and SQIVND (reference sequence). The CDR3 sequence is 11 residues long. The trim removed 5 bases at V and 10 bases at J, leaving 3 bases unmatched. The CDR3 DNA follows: TGTGCCAGTAGTGCACAGGGGGGAGCTTTCTTT. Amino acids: CASSAQGGAFF. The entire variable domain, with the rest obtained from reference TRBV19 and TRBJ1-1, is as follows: DGGITQSPKYLFRKEGQNVTLSCEQNLNHDAMYWYRQDPGQGLRLIYYSQIVNDFQKGDIAEGYSVSREKKESFPLTVTSAQKNPTAFYLCASSAQGGAFFGQGTRLTVV.

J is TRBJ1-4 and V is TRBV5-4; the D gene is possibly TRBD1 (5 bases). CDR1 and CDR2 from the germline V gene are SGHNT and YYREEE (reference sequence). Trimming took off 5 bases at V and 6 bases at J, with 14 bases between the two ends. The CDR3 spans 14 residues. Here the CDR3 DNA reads TGTGCCAGCAGTCCAGGGCTAGGGGATGAAAAACTGTTTTTT. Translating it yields CASSPGLGDEKLFF. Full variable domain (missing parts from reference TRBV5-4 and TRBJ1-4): ETGVTQSPTHLIKTRGQQVTLRCSSQSGHNTVSWYQQALGQGPQFIFQYYREEENGRGNFPPRFSGLQFPNYSSELNVNALELDDSALYLCASSPGLGDEKLFFGSGTQLSVL.

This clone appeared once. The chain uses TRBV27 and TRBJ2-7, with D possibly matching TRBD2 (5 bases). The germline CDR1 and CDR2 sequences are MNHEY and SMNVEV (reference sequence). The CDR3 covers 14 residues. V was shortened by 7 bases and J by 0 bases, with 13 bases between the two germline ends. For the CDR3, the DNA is TGTGCCAGCAACCGAGACGGGAACTCCTACGAGCAGTACTTC. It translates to CASNRDGNSYEQYF.

CDR3 amino acids: CASSIGAGVWVEAFF. As DNA, the CDR3 is TGTGCCAGTAGTATAGGGGCAGGGGTGTGGGTTGAAGCTTTCTTT. The V and J genes are TRBV19 and TRBJ1-1; D perhaps matches TRBD1 (6 bases). The CDR3 length is 15 residues. V was shortened by 1 base and J by 7 bases, with 16 bases between the two germline ends. In germline, CDR1 is LNHDA, CDR2 SQIVND (reference sequence).

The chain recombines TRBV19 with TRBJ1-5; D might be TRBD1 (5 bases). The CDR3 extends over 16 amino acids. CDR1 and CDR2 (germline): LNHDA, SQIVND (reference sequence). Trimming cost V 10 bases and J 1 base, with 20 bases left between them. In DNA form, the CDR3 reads TGTGCCACTAGCCTACCCCAGGGATACAGCAATCAGCCCCAGCATTTT. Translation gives CATSLPQGYSNQPQHF.

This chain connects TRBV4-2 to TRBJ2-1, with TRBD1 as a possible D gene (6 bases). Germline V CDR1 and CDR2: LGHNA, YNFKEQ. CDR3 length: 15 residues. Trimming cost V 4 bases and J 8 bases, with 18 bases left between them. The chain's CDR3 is CASSRRTEPVDEQFF. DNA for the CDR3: TGTGCCAGCAGCCGGAGGACAGAACCCGTCGATGAGCAGTTCTTC.

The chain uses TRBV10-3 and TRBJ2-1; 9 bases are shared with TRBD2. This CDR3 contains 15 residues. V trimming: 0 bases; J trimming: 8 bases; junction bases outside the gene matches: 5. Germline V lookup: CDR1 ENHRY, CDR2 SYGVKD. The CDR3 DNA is TGTGCCATCAGTGAGTCAAGGGCGGGGGGGGATGAGCAGTTCTTC. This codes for CAISESRAGGDEQFF.

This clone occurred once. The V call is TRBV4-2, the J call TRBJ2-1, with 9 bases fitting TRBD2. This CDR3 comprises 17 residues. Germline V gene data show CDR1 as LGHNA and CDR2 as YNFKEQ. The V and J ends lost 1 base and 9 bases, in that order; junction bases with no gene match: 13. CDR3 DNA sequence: TGTGCCAGCAGCCAAGGCCTAGCGGGACCTAAAATGGGTGAGCAGTTCTTC. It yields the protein CASSQGLAGPKMGEQFF.

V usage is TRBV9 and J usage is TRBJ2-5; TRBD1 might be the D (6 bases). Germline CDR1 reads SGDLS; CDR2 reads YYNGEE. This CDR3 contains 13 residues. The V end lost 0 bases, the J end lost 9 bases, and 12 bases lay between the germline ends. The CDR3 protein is CASSVATEGAQYF. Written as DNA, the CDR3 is TGTGCCAGCAGCGTAGCAACCGAGGGGGCCCAGTACTTC.

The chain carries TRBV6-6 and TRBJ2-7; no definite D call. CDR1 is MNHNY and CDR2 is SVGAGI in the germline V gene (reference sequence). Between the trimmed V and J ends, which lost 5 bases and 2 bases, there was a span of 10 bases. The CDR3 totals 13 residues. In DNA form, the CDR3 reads TGTGCCAGCAGTAAGGAATACACCTACGAGCAGTACTTC. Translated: CASSKEYTYEQYF.

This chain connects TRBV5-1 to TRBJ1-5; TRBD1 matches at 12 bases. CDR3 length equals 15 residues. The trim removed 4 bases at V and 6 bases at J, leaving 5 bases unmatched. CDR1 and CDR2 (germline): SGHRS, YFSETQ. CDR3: CASSAGQGAGQPQHF. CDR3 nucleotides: TGCGCCAGCAGCGCGGGACAGGGGGCCGGTCAGCCCCAGCATTTT.

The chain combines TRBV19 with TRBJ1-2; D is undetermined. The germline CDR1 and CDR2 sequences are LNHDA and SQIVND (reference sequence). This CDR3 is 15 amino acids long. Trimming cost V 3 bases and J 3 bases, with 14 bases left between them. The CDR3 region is CASSISRASYYGYTF. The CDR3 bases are TGTGCCAGTAGTATTAGCCGGGCCAGCTACTATGGCTACACCTTC.

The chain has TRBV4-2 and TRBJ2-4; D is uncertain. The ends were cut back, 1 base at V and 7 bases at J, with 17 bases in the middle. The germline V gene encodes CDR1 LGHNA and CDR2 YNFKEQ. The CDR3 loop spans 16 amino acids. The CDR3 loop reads CASSQALPNPSNIQYF. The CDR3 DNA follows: TGTGCCAGCAGCCAAGCCCTCCCAAACCCCTCCAACATTCAGTACTTC.

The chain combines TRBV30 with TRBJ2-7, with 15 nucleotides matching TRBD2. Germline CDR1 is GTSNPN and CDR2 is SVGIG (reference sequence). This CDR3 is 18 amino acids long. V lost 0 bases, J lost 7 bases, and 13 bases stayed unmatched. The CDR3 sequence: CAWSVDPRTSGRAGEQYF. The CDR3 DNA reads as TGTGCCTGGAGTGTAGACCCCCGGACTAGCGGGAGGGCCGGAGAGCAGTACTTC.